These 27 T cell receptor beta chains came from one sample sequenced in a study of blood T cells in healthy people across ages. Primers used in a second PCR of roughly 6 to 12 cycles were a sample-barcoded 5' primer and a J-beta primer mix. TCRdb analysed the 5' RACE reads with MiXCR anew, one entry per CDR3 protein. The data contain over a million distinct CDR3 sequences, 59% of them singletons. The sequencing sample was made of blood. These receptors were taken from a man between 18 and 29 years old in good health.

The J gene is TRBJ2-7, the V gene TRBV3-1; D is possibly TRBD1 or TRBD2 (6 bases each). The CDR3 length is 16 residues. Germline V CDR1 and CDR2: LGHDT, YNNKEL (reference sequence). Trimming took 0 bases from V and 6 from J, leaving 18 bases between them. CDR3 coding DNA: TGTGCCAGCAGCCAAGATGCCGGGGGCTCGTTGGGCGAGCAGTACTTC. Amino acid sequence: CASSQDAGGSLGEQYF.

The rearrangement uses TRBV15 and TRBJ2-7; D uncertain. This CDR3 has 12 residues. Germline V lookup: CDR1 LNHNV, CDR2 YYDKDF (reference sequence). Trimming stripped 8 bases from V and 0 bases from J, with 8 bases between. CDR3 sequence reads: CATGQDSYEQYF. The CDR3 DNA reads TGTGCCACCGGGCAGGACTCCTACGAGCAGTACTTC.

This clonotype has at least ten counts. The V call is TRBV5-1, the J call TRBJ2-3; weak D call: TRBD2 (5 bases). There are 13 residues in the CDR3. V was trimmed by 3 bases and J by 6 bases, leaving 11 bases between them. CDR1 SGHRS and CDR2 YFSETQ come from the germline V gene. In nucleotides, the CDR3 is TGCGCCAGCAGCTCGGACTCCACCGATACGCAGTATTTT. It translates to CASSSDSTDTQYF.

This clonotype came up a few times. The chain employs TRBV7-9 and TRBJ1-1, with 7 bases that match TRBD1. Germline V gene sequence: CDR1 SEHNR, CDR2 FQNEAQ (reference sequence). The J segment lost 6 bases and the V segment lost 2 bases, leaving 6 bases of the junction unmatched. The CDR3 loop spans 14 amino acids. CDR3 sequence (DNA): TGTGCCAGCAGCTTAAGGGGGCAAATTCCTGAAGCTTTCTTT. Its protein product is CASSLRGQIPEAFF.

The V and J genes are TRBV20-1 and TRBJ2-1, with D tentatively TRBD1 (5 bases). Trimming removed 0 bases at V and 9 bases at J, with 6 bases between. The CDR3 has 11 residues. Germline V gene sequence: CDR1 DFQATT, CDR2 SNEGSKA (reference sequence). The CDR3 nucleotides read TGCAGTGCTAGAGAAAGGGGTGAGCAGTTCTTC. This codes for CSARERGEQFF.

This chain links TRBV20-1 with TRBJ2-1, with TRBD2 identical over 13 bases. Trimming at V came to 3 bases and at J to 0 bases, leaving 11 bases not matched to a gene. Germline V lookup: CDR1 DFQATT, CDR2 SNEGSKA (reference sequence). This CDR3 comprises 19 residues. This CDR3 reads CSASRRTSGRLHSYNEQFF. CDR3 sequence (DNA): TGCAGTGCTAGTCGGCGGACTAGCGGGAGACTACACTCCTACAATGAGCAGTTCTTC.

This rearrangement joins TRBV25-1 to TRBJ1-1; D possibly corresponds to TRBD1 (5 bases). Germline CDR1 and CDR2: MGHDK and SYGVNS. CDR3 length: 14 amino acids. V dropped 7 bases and J dropped 1 base, with 13 bases sitting between them. DNA for the CDR3: TGTGCCAGCACCCCGGGGACGGGGAACACTGAAGCTTTCTTT. Translated, it gives CASTPGTGNTEAFF.

This clonotype has just one count. The genes are TRBV9 and TRBJ2-1, with no clear D. The V gene lost 3 bases and the J gene lost 7 bases, with 11 bases spanning the gap. The CDR3 contains 13 residues. CDR1 and CDR2 from the germline V gene are SGDLS and YYNGEE. The CDR3 sequence: CASSGKATNEQFF. CDR3 bases: TGTGCCAGCAGCGGGAAGGCTACAAATGAGCAGTTCTTC. Full variable domain (rest looked up from reference TRBV9 and TRBJ2-1): DSGVTQTPKHLITATGQRVTLRCSPRSGDLSVYWYQQSLDQGLQFLIQYYNGEERAKGNILERFSAQQFPDLHSELNLSSLELGDSALYFCASSGKATNEQFFGPGTRLTVL.

This clonotype showed up many times. The rearrangement uses TRBV18 and TRBJ1-1, with D uncertain. This CDR3 spans 17 amino acids. CDR1 is KGHSH, CDR2 LQKENI, per germline. Trimming removed 0 bases from V and 1 base from J, with 15 bases in between. This chain's CDR3 is CASSPPVMGRTNTEAFF. In DNA form, the CDR3 reads TGTGCCAGCTCACCACCGGTCATGGGCAGAACGAACACTGAAGCTTTCTTT.

The chain links TRBV6-2 or TRBV6-3 to TRBJ2-5; 8 bases fit TRBD2. The better agreement between TRBJ2-7 and the DNA end casts doubt on the J call. CDR1 MNHEY and CDR2 SVGEGT come from the germline V gene. The CDR3 runs to 19 residues. CDR3 loop: CASSYDVGGSGSRWYEQYF. CDR3 bases: TGTGCCAGCAGTTACGACGTTGGAGGGAGCGGGAGCCGTTGGTACGAGCAGTACTTC.

This clonotype is a singleton in its sample. This sequence joins TRBV18 and TRBJ2-4, with D unresolved. The J call could be wrong; TRBJ2-5 is a better fit for the DNA end. Germline lookup yields CDR1 KGHSH and CDR2 LQKENI. CDR3 length: 15 residues. The CDR3 DNA reads as TGTGCCAGCTCACCCATATTACAGCACCAAGAGACCCAGTACTTC. Encoded protein: CASSPILQHQETQYF.

Remarks on this clonotype: One end of the junction varies from germline; a read error may be responsible. V usage is TRBV5-1 and J usage is TRBJ2-7; D possibly corresponds to TRBD1 (5 bases). The V gene's germline CDR1 is SGHRS and CDR2 YFSETQ. This CDR3 has 13 residues. CDR3 nucleotide sequence: TGCGCCAGCACCTTGCAGGGCTCCTACGAGCAGTACTTC. Its protein product is CASTLQGSYEQYF.

This clonotype was recorded a few times. The genes are TRBV27 and TRBJ2-1; 12 bases fit TRBD1. There are 16 residues in the CDR3. Germline V gene lookup returns CDR1 MNHEY and CDR2 SMNVEV (reference sequence). V was pared by 2 bases and J by 4 bases, with 3 bases of the junction left unmatched. In DNA, the CDR3 is TGTGCCAGCAGTTTAGGGACAGGGGGCGCGTACAATGAGCAGTTCTTC. Amino acid sequence: CASSLGTGGAYNEQFF.

The chain carries TRBV27 and TRBJ1-2, with D possibly TRBD1 on 5 matching bases. The V gene lost 5 bases and the J gene lost 8 bases, with 21 bases spanning the gap. The CDR3 is 15 residues long. Germline values: CDR1 MNHEY, CDR2 SMNVEV (reference sequence). The CDR3: CASSPPGAGWRGYTF. The DNA of the CDR3 is TGTGCCAGCAGTCCTCCTGGTGCAGGGTGGAGGGGCTACACCTTC.

The chain is built from TRBV20-1 and TRBJ2-5; D is possibly TRBD2 (6 bases). This CDR3 spans 13 amino acids. The germline V gene has CDR1 DFQATT and CDR2 SNEGSKA (reference sequence). V lost 0 bases, J lost 11 bases, and 16 bases lay in between. CDR3 sequence: CSARDPVGGEQYF. In DNA form, the CDR3 reads TGCAGTGCTAGAGACCCGGTCGGAGGGGAGCAGTACTTC.

V gene TRBV7-2 combines with J gene TRBJ2-5; D perhaps matches TRBD2 (6 bases). CDR1 and CDR2 (germline): SGHTA, FQGNSA. V lost 5 bases to trimming and J lost 5 bases, with 18 bases between them. The CDR3 consists of 15 residues. Here the CDR3 DNA reads TGTGCCAGCAGCCGGTGGCGGGGATCTGAGGAGACCCAGTACTTC. As protein: CASSRWRGSEETQYF.

This chain connects TRBV7-6 to TRBJ2-1; TRBD2 matches 9 bases. The CDR3 loop spans 15 amino acids. With 3 bases clipped from V and 7 bases from J, the junction kept 7 bases outside the gene matches. CDR1 is SGHVS and CDR2 is FNYEAQ in the germline V gene. The CDR3 reads CASSFLGLAFNEQFF. The DNA of the CDR3 is TGTGCCAGCAGCTTCCTCGGACTAGCGTTTAATGAGCAGTTCTTC.

The chain has TRBV4-3 and TRBJ2-1; D is perhaps TRBD2 (5 bases). Trimming stripped 4 bases from V and 8 bases from J, with 12 bases between. The CDR3 spans 13 residues. Germline V gene lookup returns CDR1 LGHNA and CDR2 YSLEER. DNA of the CDR3: TGCGCCAGCAGCCCGGACTGGCTTGATGAGCAGTTCTTC. This encodes CASSPDWLDEQFF.

This chain links TRBV15 with TRBJ2-2; a possible D gene is TRBD1 (5 bases). Germline CDR1 reads LNHNV; CDR2 reads YYDKDF (reference sequence). The CDR3 has 13 amino acids. The V end was cut by 3 bases, the J end by 5 bases, with 7 bases between. CDR3 sequence (DNA): TGTGCCACCAGCAGTCCAGGGACCGGGGAGCTGTTTTTT. Protein sequence: CATSSPGTGELFF.

This chain uses TRBV4-1 with TRBJ2-7, with D perhaps TRBD2 (5 bases). The CDR3 runs 16 residues. Germline V lookup: CDR1 MGHRA, CDR2 YSYEKL. Trimming removed 3 bases from V and 0 bases from J, with 15 bases in between. Here the CDR3 reads CASSHRTAGLSYEQYF. In DNA, the CDR3 is TGCGCCAGCAGCCACCGCACTGCGGGCCTCTCCTACGAGCAGTACTTC.

This clonotype showed up just a few times. The J gene is TRBJ2-4, the V gene TRBV10-3; D unresolved. The better agreement between TRBJ2-7 and the DNA end casts doubt on the J call. The CDR3 runs to 16 residues. CDR1 and CDR2 from the germline V gene are ENHRY and SYGVKD. Here the CDR3 reads CAISESNPGTTGEQYF. The CDR3 DNA is TGTGCCATCAGTGAGTCCAACCCGGGCACGACGGGCGAGCAGTACTTC.

The chain uses TRBV20-1 and TRBJ2-7; unclear D gene. Germline CDR1 DFQATT, CDR2 SNEGSKA (reference sequence). V was shortened by 5 bases and J by 2 bases, with 13 bases between the two germline ends. The length of the CDR3 is 13 residues. The CDR3 region has the DNA TGCAGTGCTCTACTGGGAAATGCCTACGAGCAGTACTTC. This encodes CSALLGNAYEQYF.

This clonotype was counted only a few times. The chain carries TRBV18 and TRBJ2-5; 10 bases match TRBD2. The DNA matches TRBJ2-7 better at its end, which makes the J call doubtful. The CDR3 covers 14 residues. CDR1 is KGHSH, CDR2 LQKENI, per germline. In DNA, the CDR3 is TGTGCCAGCTCGCAACTAGCGGGATCTCACGAGCAGTACTTC. Amino acids: CASSQLAGSHEQYF.

This clonotype has just a few counts. CDR3 residues: CASSSDDRYEQYF. CDR3 bases: TGTGCCAGCAGCTCAGATGACAGATACGAGCAGTACTTC. This chain uses TRBV7-9 with TRBJ2-7, with a tentative D call TRBD1 (5 bases). The CDR3 spans 13 residues. The V gene lost 4 bases and the J gene lost 4 bases, with 11 bases spanning the gap. The germline CDR1 and CDR2 sequences are SEHNR and FQNEAQ (reference sequence).

The genes are TRBV6-5 and TRBJ1-4, with unresolved D. CDR3 length: 17 residues. Germline CDR1 is MNHEY and CDR2 is SVGAGI. Trimming removed 2 bases from V and 2 bases from J, with 15 bases in between. CDR3 amino acids: CASSYLSNEGTNEKLFF. The CDR3 bases are TGTGCCAGCAGTTACCTGTCGAATGAGGGTACTAATGAAAAACTGTTTTTT.

The chain links TRBV13 to TRBJ1-1, with D unresolved. The CDR3 runs 12 residues. The germline V gene encodes CDR1 PRHDT and CDR2 FYEKMQ (reference sequence). V was clipped by 0 bases and J by 7 bases, with 6 bases between them. This chain's CDR3 is CASSLGPGEAFF. The DNA for the CDR3 is TGTGCCAGCAGCTTAGGCCCTGGTGAAGCTTTCTTT.

The chain joins TRBV15 to TRBJ2-4; the D gene is possibly TRBD2 (5 bases). TRBJ2-7 matches the DNA end more closely, so the J call is doubtful. The germline CDR1 and CDR2 sequences are LNHNV and YYDKDF (reference sequence). This CDR3 region has 15 residues. CDR3 in DNA: TGTGCCACCAGCAGGGACTTAAGCGGAGGTTACGAGCAGTACTTC. This encodes CATSRDLSGGYEQYF.